Listed here is a single T cell receptor beta chain. This CDR3 is built from 14 residues. With V trimmed by 10 bases and J by 4 bases, 10 bases remained unmatched. In germline, CDR1 is SGHVS, CDR2 FQNEAQ. The data were obtained in a study of cytomegalovirus exposure and HLA in healthy donors. Here immunoSEQ multiplex PCR was the method, and the copy in TCRdb shows in-frame clones only, minus some. The data show approximately 110,000 clones, 88% seen once. V usage is TRBV7-8 and J usage is TRBJ2-1, with 7 bases identical to TRBD1. The sequencing input was PBMCs. The TCR comes from a young woman in good health and CMV-seronegative. DNA for the CDR3: TGTGCCACCAGGCCAAGACAGGGTTACAATGAGCAGTTCTTC. This sequence encodes CATRPRQGYNEQFF.